Each of the 20 T cell receptor beta chains below was sequenced from the same sample in a study of blood T cell repertoires in COVID-19. Sequencing used immunoSEQ multiplex PCR; TCRdb keeps in-frame clones, though not all of them. Counted here are around 200,000 clones, 88% occurring once; the ten biggest clones make up around 1.5%. Sequences were obtained from peripheral blood. These receptors all stem from a man younger than 35 with active or convalescent COVID-19.

The rearrangement joins TRBV3-1 (or the pseudogene TRBV3-2) to TRBJ2-2, with D perhaps TRBD1 (6 bases). This CDR3 is 15 amino acids long. Trimming stripped 2 bases from V and 6 bases from J, with 13 bases between. CDR1 is LGHDT and CDR2 is YNNKEL in the germline V gene (reference sequence). CDR3 DNA sequence: TGTGCCAGCAGCCAACTGAACAGGGTGTCCGGGGAGCTGTTTTTT. Residues: CASSQLNRVSGELFF.

The V call is TRBV6-5, the J call TRBJ1-1; D is unresolved. The length of the CDR3 is 12 residues. Germline V gene lookup returns CDR1 MNHEY and CDR2 SVGAGI. Deletions cut 7 bases from V and 3 bases from J, with 9 bases between. This CDR3 is CASTLRDTEAFF. CDR3 nucleotide sequence: TGTGCCAGCACCCTCCGGGACACTGAAGCTTTCTTT.

The gene calls are TRBV12-5 and TRBJ1-2, with TRBD1 matching over 9 bases. Germline V lookup: CDR1 LGHNT, CDR2 FRNRAP. The CDR3 extends over 14 amino acids. J lost 7 bases, V lost 5 bases, and 8 bases had no gene match. This CDR3 is CASGPGQGNGGYTF. The CDR3 DNA reads TGTGCTAGTGGTCCGGGACAGGGAAATGGTGGCTACACCTTC.

The chain carries TRBV5-1 and TRBJ2-2, with 7 bases that match TRBD1. CDR1 and CDR2 (germline): SGHRS, YFSETQ. The CDR3 length is 15 residues. Trimming cost V 4 bases and J 0 bases; bases outside gene matches: 3. The CDR3 DNA is TGCGCCAGCAGCCGGGGACAGCCGAACACCGGGGAGCTGTTTTTT. Translating gives CASSRGQPNTGELFF.

V gene TRBV24-1 combines with J gene TRBJ2-2, with TRBD2 as a possible D gene (6 bases). The ends were cut back, 4 bases at V and 0 bases at J, with 8 bases in the middle. Germline CDR1 and CDR2: KGHDR and SFDVKD. This CDR3 is 15 amino acids long. The CDR3 loop is CATSDRRANTGELFF. Written as DNA, the CDR3 is TGTGCCACCAGTGACCGGAGGGCGAACACCGGGGAGCTGTTTTTT.

This chain connects TRBV5-1 to TRBJ1-1; possibly TRBD1 for D (6 bases). With 0 bases removed from V and 4 bases from J, the gap between germline ends came to 13 bases. This CDR3 has 15 amino acids. CDR1 and CDR2 (germline): SGHRS, YFSETQ. Here the CDR3 reads CASSLVAGARTEAFF. In DNA, the CDR3 is TGCGCCAGCAGCTTGGTGGCGGGGGCGCGCACTGAAGCTTTCTTT.

This chain links TRBV30 with TRBJ1-4, with TRBD1 matching 7 bases. The CDR3 is 14 residues long. J was trimmed by 7 bases and V by 0 bases; bases with no gene match: 5. Germline V CDR1 and CDR2: GTSNPN, SVGIG (reference sequence). This chain's CDR3 is CAWSVKGASEKLFF. The CDR3 bases are TGTGCCTGGAGTGTCAAGGGGGCAAGTGAAAAACTGTTTTTT.

The rearrangement links TRBV7-9 to TRBJ2-3; 13 bases line up with TRBD2. CDR3 length: 20 amino acids. Germline CDR1 is SEHNR and CDR2 is FQNEAQ (reference sequence). The J segment lost 0 bases and the V segment lost 5 bases, leaving 14 bases of the junction unmatched. CDR3 nucleotide sequence: TGTGCCAGCAGCATGCGACTAGCGGGGGGCCAAATCGGAAGCACAGATACGCAGTATTTT. Translated, it gives CASSMRLAGGQIGSTDTQYF.

The CDR3 here is CASSPRTGVSTEAFF. CDR3 nucleotides: TGTGCCAGCAGTCCGAGGACAGGGGTGAGCACTGAAGCTTTCTTT. The J gene is TRBJ1-1, the V gene TRBV2, with 9 bases lining up with TRBD1. V gave up 5 bases and J gave up 4 bases; unmatched junction bases: 8. The CDR3 contains 15 residues. The germline V gene has CDR1 SNHLY and CDR2 FYNNEI. The full variable domain, its missing parts supplied by reference TRBV2 and TRBJ1-1, is EPEVTQTPSHQVTQMGQEVILRCVPISNHLYFYWYRQILGQKVEFLVSFYNNEISEKSEIFDDQFSVERPDGSNFTLKIRSTKLEDSAMYFCASSPRTGVSTEAFFGQGTRLTVV.

This chain connects TRBV6-1 to TRBJ1-5, with D unresolved. V was clipped by 2 bases and J by 1 base, with 6 bases between them. CDR1 is MNHNS, CDR2 SASEGT, per germline. The CDR3 is 14 residues long. The CDR3 spells CASSEFRSNQPQHF. The CDR3, as DNA: TGTGCCAGCAGTGAATTTAGAAGCAATCAGCCCCAGCATTTT.

The chain is built from TRBV5-4 and TRBJ1-2, with TRBD1 matching 8 bases. The CDR3 runs 13 residues. The germline V gene encodes CDR1 SGHNT and CDR2 YYREEE (reference sequence). Losses at the gene ends were 3 bases for V and 8 bases for J; bases not matched to a gene: 6. CDR3 sequence (DNA): TGTGCCAGCAGCTCAACAGGGGGAAGAGGCTACACCTTC. Translating gives CASSSTGGRGYTF.

This sequence joins TRBV6-5 and TRBJ1-6; D is ambiguous. From germline, CDR1 is MNHEY and CDR2 SVGAGI. Trimming left V 9 bases short and J 0 bases short, with 12 bases between. This CDR3 contains 15 residues. The CDR3 DNA reads TGTGCCAGTATAGACGGGAGCTCCTATAATTCACCCCTCCACTTT. This codes for CASIDGSSYNSPLHF.

The rearrangement joins TRBV7-2 to TRBJ2-2; D is unresolved. The germline V and J ends were trimmed by 4 bases and 5 bases, with 8 bases remaining between them. Germline V gene data show CDR1 as SGHTA and CDR2 as FQGNSA. The CDR3 spans 13 residues. DNA of the CDR3: TGTGCCAGCAGCTCAGACTGGACCGGGGAGCTGTTTTTT. Residues: CASSSDWTGELFF.

V usage is TRBV19 and J usage is TRBJ2-1, with TRBD2 identical over 12 bases. Trimming at V came to 6 bases and at J to 3 bases, leaving 3 bases not matched to a gene. The V gene's germline CDR1 is LNHDA and CDR2 SQIVND (reference sequence). This CDR3 has 15 residues. CDR3 sequence (DNA): TGTGCCAGTAGCCCACTAGCGGGAGGCTACAATGAGCAGTTCTTC. It encodes CASSPLAGGYNEQFF.

The chain joins TRBV6-5 to TRBJ1-4; 9 bases map to TRBD1. CDR1 MNHEY and CDR2 SVGAGI come from the germline V gene. The trim removed 6 bases at V and 2 bases at J, leaving 4 bases unmatched. The CDR3 has 15 amino acids. The CDR3 is CASRYGQGTNEKLFF. CDR3 DNA sequence: TGTGCCAGCAGATACGGACAGGGGACTAATGAAAAACTGTTTTTT.

The rearrangement links TRBV4-1 to TRBJ1-1; D is ambiguous. Germline lookup yields CDR1 MGHRA and CDR2 YSYEKL. V was cut by 0 bases and J by 11 bases, with 13 bases left in between. This CDR3 is built from 13 residues. CDR3 protein: CASSQDLDLGAFF. In DNA, the CDR3 is TGCGCCAGCAGCCAAGATTTGGATCTGGGCGCTTTCTTT.

J is TRBJ1-5 and V is TRBV5-1; 8 nucleotides line up with TRBD1. The CDR3 loop spans 15 amino acids. Trimming cost V 0 bases and J 2 bases; bases outside gene matches: 1. The germline gives CDR1 SGHRS, CDR2 YFSETQ. The CDR3 sequence is CASSLAGGGNQPQHF. CDR3 DNA sequence: TGCGCCAGCAGCTTGGCAGGGGGCGGCAATCAGCCCCAGCATTTT.

This clone was counted a few times. This chain connects TRBV6-5 to TRBJ2-1, with 7 bases lining up with TRBD1. Germline trimming cut 6 bases from V and 5 bases from J; bases unmatched to any gene: 10. This CDR3 has 15 amino acids. Germline CDR1 reads MNHEY; CDR2 reads SVGAGI. CDR3 DNA: TGTGCCAGCAGAAAGACCCTCGACAGGGACAATGAGCAGTTCTTC. Protein sequence: CASRKTLDRDNEQFF.

This clone was picked up a small number of times. The chain joins TRBV5-8 to TRBJ2-5; TRBD1 matches at 8 bases. CDR3 length: 15 amino acids. Looked up from germline, CDR1 is SGHTS and CDR2 is YDEGEE. The V and J ends lost 4 bases and 0 bases, in that order; junction bases with no gene match: 5. The CDR3 loop is CASSPRTGNQETQYF. Here the CDR3 DNA reads TGTGCCAGCAGCCCGCGGACAGGGAACCAAGAGACCCAGTACTTC.

The chain is built from TRBV24-1 and TRBJ1-1; D is undetermined. Germline V gene data show CDR1 as KGHDR and CDR2 as SFDVKD. The CDR3 is made up of 10 amino acids. V was shortened by 7 bases and J by 7 bases, with 6 bases between the two germline ends. The CDR3 nucleotides read TGTGCCACCAGCCACAGTGAAGCTTTCTTT. Amino acid sequence: CATSHSEAFF.